Listed below are T cell receptor beta chains from one sample, sequenced in a study of blood T cell repertoires in COVID-19. Sequencing used immunoSEQ multiplex PCR; TCRdb keeps in-frame clones, though not all of them. The sample consists of over 150,000 clones, approximately 91% of them appearing once. The sample comprised peripheral blood. The origin of the receptors is a man aged 50-59 years with COVID-19, enrolled during active disease. The CDR3 runs from the conserved cysteine through the conserved F or W. The order of the fields is CDR3 length, J gene, D gene, clone size, V gene, CDR3 protein, CDR3 DNA. D genes are given only for firm matches. The listing skips clone size in some rows; elsewhere it reads once, few, many or a size class.

CDR3 length: 13
J gene: TRBJ2-1
D gene: .
clone size: .
V gene: TRBV4-2
CDR3 protein: CASSQDRLNEQFF
CDR3 DNA: TGTGCCAGCAGCCAAGATAGATTGAATGAGCAGTTCTTC

CDR3 length: 15
J gene: TRBJ2-5
D gene: .
clone size: .
V gene: TRBV30
CDR3 protein: CAWSKTTGGQETQYF
CDR3 DNA: TGTGCCTGGAGCAAAACCACCGGCGGGCAAGAGACCCAGTACTTC

CDR3 length: 16
J gene: TRBJ2-3
D gene: TRBD2
clone size: .
V gene: TRBV10-3
CDR3 protein: CAISVGVAGGVDTQYF
CDR3 DNA: TGTGCCATCAGTGTGGGGGTAGCGGGAGGGGTGGATACGCAGTATTTT

CDR3 length: 16
J gene: TRBJ1-2
D gene: TRBD1
clone size: .
V gene: TRBV9
CDR3 protein: CASSVVGGAGGMGYTF
CDR3 DNA: TGTGCCAGCAGCGTAGTAGGAGGCGCAGGGGGGATGGGCTACACCTTC

CDR3 length: 16
J gene: TRBJ2-1
D gene: TRBD2
clone size: .
V gene: TRBV3-1/TRBV3-2
CDR3 protein: CASSQTSGRTWHEQFF
CDR3 DNA: TGTGCCAGCAGCCAAACTAGCGGGAGGACTTGGCATGAGCAGTTCTTC

CDR3 length: 16
J gene: TRBJ2-7
D gene: TRBD1
clone size: .
V gene: TRBV29-1
CDR3 protein: CSVEWGDGTDSYEQYF
CDR3 DNA: TGCAGCGTTGAGTGGGGTGACGGGACAGACTCCTACGAGCAGTACTTC

CDR3 length: 17
J gene: TRBJ2-6
D gene: TRBD1
clone size: once
V gene: TRBV7-9
CDR3 protein: CASSSPGQGPLISVLTF
CDR3 DNA: TGTGCCAGCAGCTCCCCGGGACAGGGGCCCCTCATCAGCGTCCTGACTTTC

CDR3 length: 15
J gene: TRBJ2-7
D gene: TRBD2
clone size: .
V gene: TRBV9
CDR3 protein: CASSVDLAGAYEQYF
CDR3 DNA: TGTGCCAGCAGCGTAGATCTAGCGGGAGCCTACGAGCAGTACTTC

CDR3 length: 16
J gene: TRBJ2-5
D gene: TRBD2
clone size: .
V gene: TRBV19
CDR3 protein: CASSDNSGRKNETQYF
CDR3 DNA: TGTGCCAGTAGTGACAATAGCGGGAGGAAGAACGAGACCCAGTACTTC

CDR3 length: 13
J gene: TRBJ1-2
D gene: .
clone size: once
V gene: TRBV6-5
CDR3 protein: CASSSGTNYGYTF
CDR3 DNA: TGTGCCAGCAGTTCCGGGACTAACTATGGCTACACCTTC

CDR3 length: 15
J gene: TRBJ2-3
D gene: TRBD2
clone size: .
V gene: TRBV5-1
CDR3 protein: CASSTLAGSTDTQYF
CDR3 DNA: TGCGCCAGCAGCACACTAGCGGGAAGCACAGATACGCAGTATTTT

CDR3 length: 12
J gene: TRBJ1-6
D gene: .
clone size: .
V gene: TRBV12-3/TRBV12-4
CDR3 protein: CASSFLNSPLHF
CDR3 DNA: TGTGCCAGCAGCTTCCTCAATTCACCCCTCCACTTT

CDR3 length: 12
J gene: TRBJ1-4
D gene: .
clone size: .
V gene: TRBV10-2
CDR3 protein: CASRTGNEKLFF
CDR3 DNA: TGCGCCAGCAGAACAGGGAATGAAAAACTGTTTTTT

CDR3 length: 16
J gene: TRBJ2-1
D gene: .
clone size: few
V gene: TRBV4-3
CDR3 protein: CASSLNTGSSYNEQFF
CDR3 DNA: TGCGCCAGCAGCCTAAATACAGGTAGCTCCTACAATGAGCAGTTCTTC

CDR3 length: 15
J gene: TRBJ1-5
D gene: TRBD1
clone size: .
V gene: TRBV5-1
CDR3 protein: CASSRTGHSNQPQHF
CDR3 DNA: TGCGCCAGCAGCAGGACAGGGCATAGCAATCAGCCCCAGCATTTT

CDR3 length: 13
J gene: TRBJ2-7
D gene: .
clone size: once
V gene: TRBV2
CDR3 protein: CASSGFTNYEQYF
CDR3 DNA: TGTGCCAGCAGTGGTTTCACAAACTACGAGCAGTACTTC

CDR3 length: 16
J gene: TRBJ2-3
D gene: .
clone size: .
V gene: TRBV5-6
CDR3 protein: CASSLGRGGGTDTQYF
CDR3 DNA: TGTGCCAGCAGCTTGGGAAGGGGCGGGGGCACAGATACGCAGTATTTT

CDR3 length: 18
J gene: TRBJ2-1
D gene: .
clone size: .
V gene: TRBV12-2
CDR3 protein: CASRPRGLAEGSRNEQFF
CDR3 DNA: TGTGCAAGTCGCCCAAGAGGACTAGCGGAGGGATCTAGGAATGAGCAGTTCTTC

CDR3 length: 13
J gene: TRBJ1-1
D gene: .
clone size: few
V gene: TRBV19
CDR3 protein: CATESRENTEAFF
CDR3 DNA: TGTGCCACCGAAAGTCGGGAGAACACTGAAGCTTTCTTT

CDR3 length: 14
J gene: TRBJ2-3
D gene: .
clone size: .
V gene: TRBV24-1
CDR3 protein: CATSDSPRADTQYF
CDR3 DNA: TGTGCCACCAGTGATTCGCCCCGGGCAGATACGCAGTATTTT

CDR3 length: 15
J gene: TRBJ2-7
D gene: TRBD1
clone size: .
V gene: TRBV3-1/TRBV3-2
CDR3 protein: CASSQDRGATYEQYF
CDR3 DNA: TGTGCCAGCAGCCAGGACAGGGGAGCTACATACGAGCAGTACTTC

CDR3 length: 15
J gene: TRBJ1-2
D gene: TRBD1
clone size: .
V gene: TRBV5-4
CDR3 protein: CASRTRGQGLYGYTF
CDR3 DNA: TGTGCCAGCAGAACAAGGGGACAGGGACTATATGGCTACACCTTC

CDR3 length: 15
J gene: TRBJ1-1
D gene: TRBD1
clone size: .
V gene: TRBV7-2
CDR3 protein: CASSPRTGTNTEAFF
CDR3 DNA: TGTGCCAGCAGTCCTAGGACAGGAACGAACACTGAAGCTTTCTTT

CDR3 length: 18
J gene: TRBJ2-6
D gene: TRBD1
clone size: .
V gene: TRBV7-2
CDR3 protein: CASSKLGTGFSGANVLTF
CDR3 DNA: TGTGCCAGCAGCAAGTTGGGGACAGGCTTCTCTGGGGCCAACGTCCTGACTTTC

CDR3 length: 15
J gene: TRBJ2-2
D gene: .
clone size: .
V gene: TRBV18
CDR3 protein: CASSPLRDRTGELFF
CDR3 DNA: TGTGCCAGCTCACCACTGAGGGATAGGACCGGGGAGCTGTTTTTT

CDR3 length: 17
J gene: TRBJ2-2
D gene: TRBD2
clone size: once
V gene: TRBV7-3
CDR3 protein: CASSLNPGSGTPGELFF
CDR3 DNA: TGTGCCAGCAGCTTAAATCCCGGCAGCGGGACTCCCGGGGAGCTGTTTTTT

CDR3 length: 15
J gene: TRBJ1-1
D gene: .
clone size: .
V gene: TRBV15
CDR3 protein: CATSRAREGTTEAFF
CDR3 DNA: TGTGCCACCAGCAGAGCTAGAGAAGGTACAACTGAAGCTTTCTTT

CDR3 length: 14
J gene: TRBJ2-2
D gene: TRBD1
clone size: .
V gene: TRBV7-9
CDR3 protein: CASSPQGDTGELFF
CDR3 DNA: TGTGCCAGCAGCCCGCAGGGGGATACCGGGGAGCTGTTTTTT

CDR3 length: 16
J gene: TRBJ2-3
D gene: .
clone size: .
V gene: TRBV29-1
CDR3 protein: CSVGFTGFGWTDTQYF
CDR3 DNA: TGCAGCGTTGGGTTCACGGGTTTCGGCTGGACAGATACGCAGTATTTT

CDR3 length: 16
J gene: TRBJ2-3
D gene: TRBD2
clone size: .
V gene: TRBV28
CDR3 protein: CASNKPSGGNTDTQYF
CDR3 DNA: TGTGCCAGCAACAAACCGAGCGGGGGGAACACAGATACGCAGTATTTT

CDR3 length: 15
J gene: TRBJ2-4
D gene: .
clone size: .
V gene: TRBV11-2
CDR3 protein: CASSLRRMAKNIQYF
CDR3 DNA: TGTGCCAGCAGCTTAAGGCGGATGGCCAAAAACATTCAGTACTTC

CDR3 length: 14
J gene: TRBJ1-1
D gene: .
clone size: .
V gene: TRBV9
CDR3 protein: CASSFRSEGTEAFF
CDR3 DNA: TGTGCCAGCAGCTTTCGGAGCGAGGGCACTGAAGCTTTCTTT

CDR3 length: 15
J gene: TRBJ1-6
D gene: .
clone size: .
V gene: TRBV6-2/TRBV6-3
CDR3 protein: CASSYDEVRGSPLHF
CDR3 DNA: TGTGCCAGCAGTTACGACGAGGTCAGGGGTTCACCCCTCCACTTT

CDR3 length: 17
J gene: TRBJ2-7
D gene: TRBD2
clone size: once
V gene: TRBV27
CDR3 protein: CASSSRSGTSVSYEQYF
CDR3 DNA: TGTGCCAGCAGTTCTCGATCCGGGACTAGCGTCAGCTACGAGCAGTACTTC

CDR3 length: 14
J gene: TRBJ2-7
D gene: TRBD2
clone size: once
V gene: TRBV6-5
CDR3 protein: CASSLAGGPYEQYF
CDR3 DNA: TGTGCCAGCAGCTTAGCGGGAGGACCTTACGAGCAGTACTTC

CDR3 length: 15
J gene: TRBJ1-5
D gene: .
clone size: .
V gene: TRBV10-2
CDR3 protein: CASSESAVPNQPQHF
CDR3 DNA: TGCGCCAGCAGTGAGTCGGCAGTCCCCAATCAGCCCCAGCATTTT

CDR3 length: 15
J gene: TRBJ1-2
D gene: TRBD1
clone size: .
V gene: TRBV10-3
CDR3 protein: CAIREDRGFSYGYTF
CDR3 DNA: TGTGCCATCAGGGAAGACAGGGGGTTTTCCTATGGCTACACCTTC

CDR3 length: 14
J gene: TRBJ2-7
D gene: .
clone size: .
V gene: TRBV27
CDR3 protein: CASSPQVRSYEQYF
CDR3 DNA: TGTGCCAGCAGTCCTCAGGTTAGATCCTACGAGCAGTACTTC

CDR3 length: 12
J gene: TRBJ2-7
D gene: .
clone size: .
V gene: TRBV29-1
CDR3 protein: CSVGGSGYEQYF
CDR3 DNA: TGCAGCGTTGGGGGTAGCGGCTACGAGCAGTACTTC

CDR3 length: 16
J gene: TRBJ2-5
D gene: TRBD1
clone size: .
V gene: TRBV7-2
CDR3 protein: CASSLFGTGVSETQYF
CDR3 DNA: TGTGCCAGCAGCTTATTCGGGACAGGGGTTTCGGAGACCCAGTACTTC

CDR3 length: 16
J gene: TRBJ2-3
D gene: TRBD2
clone size: .
V gene: TRBV27
CDR3 protein: CASSSLAGVVTDTQYF
CDR3 DNA: TGTGCCAGCAGTTCTCTAGCGGGAGTAGTAACAGATACGCAGTATTTT

CDR3 length: 15
J gene: TRBJ2-5
D gene: TRBD1
clone size: .
V gene: TRBV9
CDR3 protein: CASSSRQGWQETQYF
CDR3 DNA: TGTGCCAGCAGCTCTCGACAGGGATGGCAAGAGACCCAGTACTTC

CDR3 length: 17
J gene: TRBJ2-1
D gene: .
clone size: .
V gene: TRBV21-1
CDR3 protein: CASSKNSLAGPYNEQFF
CDR3 DNA: TGTGCCAGCAGCAAAAACTCCCTAGCGGGGCCCTACAATGAGCAGTTCTTC

CDR3 length: 15
J gene: TRBJ2-5
D gene: TRBD2
clone size: .
V gene: TRBV9
CDR3 protein: CASSAGAGLKETQYF
CDR3 DNA: TGTGCCAGCAGCGCCGGAGCGGGACTAAAAGAGACCCAGTACTTC